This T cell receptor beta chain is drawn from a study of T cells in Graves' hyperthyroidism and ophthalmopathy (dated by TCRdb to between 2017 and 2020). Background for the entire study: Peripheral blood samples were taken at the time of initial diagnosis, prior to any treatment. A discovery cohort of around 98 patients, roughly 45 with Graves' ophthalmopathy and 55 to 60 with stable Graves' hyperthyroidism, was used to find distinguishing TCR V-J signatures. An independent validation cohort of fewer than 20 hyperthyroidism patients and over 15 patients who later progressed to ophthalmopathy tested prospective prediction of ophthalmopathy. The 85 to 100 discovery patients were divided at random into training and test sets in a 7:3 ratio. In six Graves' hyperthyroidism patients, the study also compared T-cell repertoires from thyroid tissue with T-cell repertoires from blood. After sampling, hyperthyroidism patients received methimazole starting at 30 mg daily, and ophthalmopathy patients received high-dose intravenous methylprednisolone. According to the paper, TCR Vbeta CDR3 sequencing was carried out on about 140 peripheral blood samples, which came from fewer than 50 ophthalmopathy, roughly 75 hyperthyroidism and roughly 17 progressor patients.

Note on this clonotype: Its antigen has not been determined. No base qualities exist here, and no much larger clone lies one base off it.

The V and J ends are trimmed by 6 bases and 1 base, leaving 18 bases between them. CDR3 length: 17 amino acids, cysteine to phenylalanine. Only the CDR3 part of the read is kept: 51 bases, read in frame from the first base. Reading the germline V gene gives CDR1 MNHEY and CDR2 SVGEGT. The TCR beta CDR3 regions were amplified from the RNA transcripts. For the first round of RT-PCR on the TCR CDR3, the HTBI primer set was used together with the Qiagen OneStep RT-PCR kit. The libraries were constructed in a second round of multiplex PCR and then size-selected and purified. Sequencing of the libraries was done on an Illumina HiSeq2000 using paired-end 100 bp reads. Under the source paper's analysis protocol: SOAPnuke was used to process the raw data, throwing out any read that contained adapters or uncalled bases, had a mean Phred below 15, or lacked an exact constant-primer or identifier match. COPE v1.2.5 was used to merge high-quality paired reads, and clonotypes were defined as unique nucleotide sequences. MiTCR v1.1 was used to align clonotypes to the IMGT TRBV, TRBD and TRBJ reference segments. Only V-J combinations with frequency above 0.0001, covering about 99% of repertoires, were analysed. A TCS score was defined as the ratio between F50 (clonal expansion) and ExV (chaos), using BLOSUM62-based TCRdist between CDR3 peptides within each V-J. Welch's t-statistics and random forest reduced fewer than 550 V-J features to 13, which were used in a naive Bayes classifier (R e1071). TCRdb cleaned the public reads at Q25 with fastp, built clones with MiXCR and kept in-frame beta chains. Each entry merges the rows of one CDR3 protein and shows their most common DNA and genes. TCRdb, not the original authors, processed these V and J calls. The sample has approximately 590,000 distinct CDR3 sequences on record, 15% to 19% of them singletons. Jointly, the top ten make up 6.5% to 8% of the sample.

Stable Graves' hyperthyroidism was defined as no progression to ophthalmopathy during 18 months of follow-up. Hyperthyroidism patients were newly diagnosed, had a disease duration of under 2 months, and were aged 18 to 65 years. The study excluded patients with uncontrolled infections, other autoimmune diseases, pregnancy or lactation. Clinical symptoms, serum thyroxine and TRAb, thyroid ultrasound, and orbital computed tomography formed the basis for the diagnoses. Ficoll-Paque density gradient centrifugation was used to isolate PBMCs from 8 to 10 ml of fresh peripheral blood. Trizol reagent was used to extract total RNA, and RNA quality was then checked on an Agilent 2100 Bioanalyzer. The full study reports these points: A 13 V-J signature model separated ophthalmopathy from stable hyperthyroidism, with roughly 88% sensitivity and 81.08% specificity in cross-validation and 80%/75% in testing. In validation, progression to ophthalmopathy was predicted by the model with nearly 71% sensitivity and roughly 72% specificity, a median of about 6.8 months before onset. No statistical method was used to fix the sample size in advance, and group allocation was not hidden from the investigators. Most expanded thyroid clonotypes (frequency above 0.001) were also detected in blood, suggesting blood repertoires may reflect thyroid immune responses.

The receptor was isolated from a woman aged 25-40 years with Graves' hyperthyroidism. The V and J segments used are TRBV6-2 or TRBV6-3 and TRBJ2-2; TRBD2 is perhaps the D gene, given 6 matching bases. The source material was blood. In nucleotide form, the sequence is TGTGCCAGCAGCATTGGTTTGGGCGGGGTGAACACCGGGGAGCTGTTTTTT. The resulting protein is CASSIGLGGVNTGELFF.